The TCR beta chain under discussion was sequenced for a study of shared clonotypes between healthy human individuals (dated by TCRdb to the early 2020s). In terms of the full investigation: The cohort comprised two women and a few men aged 18 to 49 years. Leukapheresis yielded between about 0.94 and 9 billion PBMCs per donor. For each donor, CD4 naive and CD4 memory were each run on three plates, CD8 naive on two plates, and CD8 memory on one plate. To increase sequencing depth and limit assay-specific biases, different laboratories used diverse techniques to prepare libraries and sequence TCR repertoires. Blood TCR repertoires of about 5 healthy adults were deeply sequenced to estimate repertoire size and the extent of clonotype sharing between individuals. General findings and caveats noted by the study authors: Sampling was limited to blood, and TCR repertoires in tissue likely differ from TCR repertoires in blood. The genetic and exposure-history diversity represented was limited by the small number of donors. Across several donors, about 4.5% of naive CD4, approximately 4% of naive CD8, approximately 2.5% of memory CD4, and approximately 0.4% of memory CD8 clonotypes were shared. Compared with non-shared clonotypes, clonotypes shared by all four sorted-subset donors had higher generation probabilities. Estimated clonotype richness was generally larger for naive than for memory subsets. Pairwise subsampling led to the expectation that sequencing depth would affect the degree of clonotype sharing among donors. Incomplete sequencing was indicated by rarefaction of sorted-subset datasets, despite the large sequencing depth.

Notes on this clone: What this receptor recognizes is not known. Base qualities are not recorded, but no much larger clone differs from it by a single base.

Donors were healthy HIV-negative adults with no recently reported acute infections or vaccinations. Every donor was a Caucasian adult residing in Nashville, Tennessee, USA. Magnetic negative selection was used to enrich CD4+ T cells, after which naive cells were positively selected on CD45RA and the negative fraction became the memory subset. Blood was collected by leukapheresis, and PBMCs were isolated by Ficoll-Histopaque density gradient centrifugation and then cryopreserved in liquid nitrogen vapor phase. Analytical flow cytometry was used to check the purity and quantity of each magnetically sorted T cell population. Genomic DNA was isolated from every sorted fraction and measured by UV absorbance on a Nanodrop 2000c. Using the deep immunoSEQ assay, TCR CDR3 regions were amplified from genomic DNA by multiplex PCR. Genomic DNA extracted from each cell subset was distributed evenly over all wells of several immunoSEQ 96-well plates, and each plate served as one replicate. For sorted subsets, each replicate PCR was loaded with approximately 200 ng genomic DNA, equivalent to about 33,000 T cell genomes. Purified libraries were measured with a Qubit 3.0 fluorometer, size-checked on a Bioanalyzer 2100, and measured again with the KAPA Library Quantification kit. Every immunoSEQ 96-well plate was sequenced on a separate single-read 150-cycle Illumina NextSeq 550 flow cell. On the authors' methods: Because the immunoSEQ output held only junctional sequences and lacked quality scores, the filtering could not match the filtering applied to full-length reads. Sequences were annotated with PyIR, a Python wrapper for IgBLAST v1.9, and V/J genes and CDR3 were assigned using IMGT germline references. Reads were removed for weak V/J assignments (E-value above 1e-6), missing CDR3, stop codons, out-of-frame junctions, or ambiguous translated residues. A V3J clonotype was defined by an identical inferred V gene, J gene, and CDR3 amino acid sequence. To compute the percentage overlap between repertoires, the number of shared unique clonotypes was divided by the size of the smaller repertoire. Repertoire richness was assessed with RTK rarefaction, the Chao1 estimator, and Recon v2.1 estimates of unobserved clonotypes. Generation probabilities for all TCRbeta clonotypes obtained by the gDNA method from a handful of donors were computed using OLGA. TCRdb took over this immuneACCESS table, retaining in-frame rearrangements with V and J assigned. Such tables are incomplete; in checked studies, under half of the missing clones stem from an unresolved V gene, and the remainder is unexplained. V, J and clone size are taken as reported in that table, and D and trimming were inferred from the DNA itself. This sample lists 650,000 to 800,000 clones; approximately 77% were detected once. Of the sample, over 1.5% is held by the ten largest clones.

The CDR3 covers 14 residues, taking in both the cysteine and the phenylalanine. This entry keeps only the CDR3 DNA: 42 bases, framed from base 1. Trimming takes 6 bases off V and 3 bases off J; junction bases not matched to a gene: 4. CDR1 ENHRY and CDR2 SYGVKD were looked up in the germline V gene. The TCR was taken from a woman aged 25 to 39 in good health. The sample comprised memory CD4+ T cells sorted from blood. The cell subset or site label of this sample denotes: CD45RA-negative fraction. The V and J segments used are TRBV10-3 and TRBJ1-5, with TRBD1 identical over 8 junction bases. The CDR3 reads as follows: CAISQGATNQPQHF. The sequenced DNA: TGTGCCATCAGCCAGGGGGCTACCAATCAGCCCCAGCATTTT.